The 5 T cell receptor beta chains listed next were all sequenced from one sample in a study of shared clonotypes between healthy human individuals. Profiling relied on immunoSEQ multiplex PCR, and the TCRdb table lists in-frame clones only, not all of them. The data contain 1.5 million to 1.9 million clones, 95% to 99% of them singletons. The source material was naive CD4+ T cells sorted from blood. This sample's subset: CD45RA+ positively selected. Receptor source: a young man in good health.

V gene TRBV9 combines with J gene TRBJ2-7, with D possibly being TRBD2 (6 bases). Trimming took off 4 bases at V and 1 base at J, with 18 bases between the two ends. Germline CDR1 is SGDLS and CDR2 is YYNGEE. This CDR3 has 16 amino acids. CDR3 residues: CASSTGRGRGSYEQYF. For the CDR3, the DNA is TGTGCCAGCAGCACCGGACGGGGGAGAGGGTCCTACGAGCAGTACTTC.

The V gene is TRBV19, the J gene TRBJ2-2; tentatively, D is TRBD1 (6 bases). This CDR3 comprises 14 residues. V lost 6 bases and J lost 5, with 13 bases in between. CDR1 is LNHDA, CDR2 SQIVND, per germline (reference sequence). The CDR3 nucleotides read TGTGCCAGTAGCAGGAGAGGGGGTACCGGGGAGCTGTTTTTT. Protein: CASSRRGGTGELFF.

This chain links TRBV7-2 with TRBJ2-1; D remains ambiguous. Germline lookup yields CDR1 SGHTA and CDR2 FQGNSA. CDR3 length equals 14 residues. Between the trimmed V and J ends, which lost 7 bases and 5 bases, there was a span of 15 bases. CDR3 nucleotide sequence: TGTGCCAGCACCCCAGAGGCGTCTCACAATGAGCAGTTCTTC. It encodes CASTPEASHNEQFF.

This chain uses TRBV6-1 with TRBJ2-7, with D tentatively TRBD1 (6 bases). This CDR3 is built from 15 residues. The germline CDR1 and CDR2 sequences are MNHNS and SASEGT. V dropped 2 bases and J dropped 2 bases, with 13 bases sitting between them. CDR3 sequence (DNA): TGTGCCAGCAGTGAAAGCGACAGGATCGCCTACGAGCAGTACTTC. It is translated as CASSESDRIAYEQYF.

In DNA, the CDR3 is TGTGCCAGCAGCGGGGAGGGGGCCAATCAGCCCCAGCATTTT. Its translation is CASSGEGANQPQHF. This sequence joins TRBV9 and TRBJ1-5; TRBD1 agrees at 7 bases. Germline lookup yields CDR1 SGDLS and CDR2 YYNGEE. J was trimmed by 3 bases and V by 3 bases; bases with no gene match: 3. This CDR3 comprises 14 residues.